One sample yielded the 13 T cell receptor beta chains listed below, sequenced in a study of OX40 agonist ivuxolimab in advanced cancers. Profiling relied on immunoSEQ multiplex PCR, and the TCRdb table lists in-frame clones only, not all of them. The profile shows 51,000 or so clones, 79% of them singletons. The sequences come from CD4+ or CD8+ T cells sorted from blood, collected in a trial of the OX40 agonist ivuxolimab. These TCRs come from an adult with an advanced solid tumor such as melanoma, head and neck, liver or kidney cancer.

There are a few counts of this clone. This sequence joins TRBV9 and TRBJ2-7; the match to TRBD1 covers 10 bases. The germline CDR1 and CDR2 sequences are SGDLS and YYNGEE. This CDR3 has 14 amino acids. V gave up 4 bases and J gave up 7 bases; unmatched junction bases: 8. CDR3 sequence reads: CASSPRDRGLEQYF. The CDR3 coding sequence is TGTGCCAGCAGCCCCCGGGACAGGGGATTAGAGCAGTACTTC.

The chain has TRBV5-1 and TRBJ2-3; D uncertain. Germline CDR1 SGHRS, CDR2 YFSETQ. Trimming pared 0 bases from V and 5 bases from J, leaving 4 bases between. This CDR3 region has 12 residues. CDR3 coding DNA: TGCGCCAGCAGCTTGGGTTTAGATACGCAGTATTTT. It encodes CASSLGLDTQYF.

The rearrangement uses TRBV18 and TRBJ1-5; D call uncertain. V dropped 3 bases and J dropped 0 bases, with 15 bases sitting between them. The CDR3 extends over 17 amino acids. Germline V gene lookup returns CDR1 KGHSH and CDR2 LQKENI. As DNA, the CDR3 is TGTGCCAGCTCACCTGCGGCAGGCGCCTATAGCAATCAGCCCCAGCATTTT. Its translation is CASSPAAGAYSNQPQHF.

This chain uses TRBV30 with TRBJ1-5; D ambiguous. The CDR3 totals 13 residues. Trimming removed 1 base from V and 8 bases from J, with 12 bases in between. From germline, CDR1 is GTSNPN and CDR2 SVGIG (reference sequence). The CDR3 loop reads CAWSGSRQKPQHF. CDR3 DNA sequence: TGTGCCTGGAGTGGGAGTCGTCAGAAGCCCCAGCATTTT.

The chain combines TRBV6-5 with TRBJ2-1; 7 positions match TRBD2. Trimming cost V 4 bases and J 7 bases; bases outside gene matches: 10. The CDR3 consists of 15 residues. CDR1 is MNHEY and CDR2 is SVGAGI in the germline V gene. DNA for the CDR3: TGTGCCAGCAGTTCTCGGATAGCGGGCGGGAATGAGCAGTTCTTC. This translates into CASSSRIAGGNEQFF.

In this sample, this clone turned up a few times. The chain joins TRBV11-2 to TRBJ1-6; no reliable D call. Germline assignment: CDR1 SGHAT and CDR2 FQNNGV. Trimming pared 5 bases from V and 9 bases from J, leaving 11 bases between. The CDR3 has 13 residues. The CDR3 sequence: CASSPPRTSPLHF. CDR3 DNA: TGTGCCAGCAGCCCTCCCCGTACTTCACCCCTCCACTTT.

The chain employs TRBV5-4 and TRBJ2-1; perhaps TRBD2 as D (5 bases). This CDR3 region has 13 residues. CDR1 and CDR2 from the germline V gene are SGHNT and YYREEE (reference sequence). V lost 3 bases, J lost 8 bases, and 12 bases lay in between. The CDR3 here is CASSSVSEDEQFF. In DNA form, the CDR3 reads TGTGCCAGCAGCTCGGTTAGCGAGGATGAGCAGTTCTTC. Combining the CDR3 with reference TRBV5-4 and TRBJ2-1 gives the whole variable domain ETGVTQSPTHLIKTRGQQVTLRCSSQSGHNTVSWYQQALGQGPQFIFQYYREEENGRGNFPPRFSGLQFPNYSSELNVNALELDDSALYLCASSSVSEDEQFFGPGTRLTVL.

This clone came up a few times. V usage is TRBV12-5 and J usage is TRBJ2-5; weak D call: TRBD1 (6 bases). The CDR3 has 18 residues. In germline, CDR1 is LGHNT, CDR2 FRNRAP. Between the trimmed V and J ends, which lost 1 base and 5 bases, there was a span of 23 bases. The CDR3 loop is CASGLARALGSGVETQYF. The CDR3 bases are TGTGCTAGTGGTTTGGCCCGGGCCCTAGGTTCAGGGGTTGAGACCCAGTACTTC. The whole variable domain, filled in from reference TRBV12-5 and TRBJ2-5, reads DARVTQTPRHKVTEMGQEVTMRCQPILGHNTVFWYRQTMMQGLELLAYFRNRAPLDDSGMPKDRFSAEMPDATLATLKIQPSEPRDSAVYFCASGLARALGSGVETQYFGPGTRLLVL.

The chain carries TRBV5-1 and TRBJ2-5; 7 bases fit TRBD1. With V trimmed by 4 bases and J by 3 bases, 6 bases remained unmatched. Looked up from germline, CDR1 is SGHRS and CDR2 is YFSETQ. CDR3 length: 14 residues. CDR3 region: CASSTTGTKETQYF. CDR3 sequence (DNA): TGCGCCAGCAGCACGACAGGGACGAAAGAGACCCAGTACTTC. Full variable domain (remainder filled in from reference TRBV5-1 and TRBJ2-5): KAGVTQTPRYLIKTRGQQVTLSCSPISGHRSVSWYQQTPGQGLQFLFEYFSETQRNKGNFPGRFSGRQFSNSRSEMNVSTLELGDSALYLCASSTTGTKETQYFGPGTRLLVL.

Only a few counts were recorded for this clone. The chain couples TRBV7-2 to TRBJ1-1, with TRBD1 matching over 7 bases. Trimming at V came to 3 bases and at J to 5 bases, leaving 9 bases not matched to a gene. This CDR3 is 15 amino acids long. The germline V gene encodes CDR1 SGHTA and CDR2 FQGNSA. CDR3 in amino acids: CASSFPKGAGTEAFF. For the CDR3, the DNA is TGTGCCAGCAGCTTTCCTAAGGGGGCAGGTACTGAAGCTTTCTTT.

This clone was observed a few times. The genes are TRBV4-3 and TRBJ1-2, with unresolved D. The germline V and J ends were trimmed by 0 bases and 4 bases, with 12 bases remaining between them. CDR1 is LGHNA and CDR2 is YSLEER in the germline V gene. The CDR3 has 15 residues. Here the CDR3 reads CASSQDVQFSYGYTF. CDR3 sequence (DNA): TGCGCCAGCAGCCAAGATGTACAGTTTTCCTATGGCTACACCTTC.

This chain links TRBV11-2 with TRBJ2-7, with 7 bases aligning to TRBD2. This CDR3 has 16 residues. Germline V CDR1 and CDR2: SGHAT, FQNNGV. Trimming took 1 base from V and 0 from J; bases not matched to a gene: 6. The CDR3 region is CASSLALGGGSYEQYF. The CDR3 DNA reads as TGTGCCAGCAGCTTAGCGCTGGGGGGGGGCTCCTACGAGCAGTACTTC.

V usage is TRBV29-1 and J usage is TRBJ2-3; D may be TRBD2 (6 bases). The V and J ends lost 7 bases and 2 bases respectively, with 19 bases between them. This CDR3 spans 15 amino acids. The germline V gene has CDR1 SQVTM and CDR2 ANQGSEA. The CDR3 protein is CSALVRGFSTDTQYF. CDR3 sequence (DNA): TGCAGCGCTTTGGTCCGGGGGTTCTCCACAGATACGCAGTATTTT.